This T cell receptor beta chain was observed in a study of blood T cells in healthy people across ages. Overall study findings and caveats: No one knew whether donors had CMV, which possibly confounded expanded clonotype changes.

In regard to this clonotype: Its antigen remains unknown. Sequence at one end of the junction differs from germline and may be a read error.

Combining a sample-barcoded 5' primer with a J-beta primer mix, a second PCR ran for about 6 to 12 cycles. MiXCR, applied by TCRdb to the 5' RACE reads, yields one record per CDR3 protein. The table has more than 1.4 million distinct CDR3 sequences, roughly 40% seen once; the top ten hold under 8%. Sequenced: blood. The receptor comes from a woman aged 18-29 years in good health.

The CDR3 region is CRIRESDYNVQFF. DNA of the CDR3: TGCAGAATCCGGGAATCGGACTACAATGTGCAGTTCTTC. The genes are TRBV20-1 and TRBJ2-1; possible D gene TRBD2, 6 bases. Germline CDR1 is DFQATT and CDR2 is SNEGSKA (reference sequence). The CDR3 totals 13 residues.